A selection of T cell receptor beta chains follows, all from one sample in a study of OX40 agonist ivuxolimab in advanced cancers. Sequencing was performed with immunoSEQ multiplex PCR; in TCRdb, only in-frame clones are kept and a portion is missing. Of roughly 80,000 clones listed, 90% to 95% are singletons. The sample consisted of CD4+ or CD8+ T cells sorted from blood, taken in a trial of the OX40 agonist ivuxolimab. The receptors were sampled from an adult with an advanced solid tumor such as melanoma, head and neck, liver or kidney cancer. CDR3s include the opening cysteine and the closing phenylalanine or tryptophan. A D gene is named only where the DNA matches it firmly. Where a row states a size, it is once, few, many or the class of an expanded clone; other rows omit it.

V: TRBV5-1
J: TRBJ1-2
size: once
D: NA
CDR3: CASSLGTAYGYTF
DNA: TGCGCCAGCAGCTTGGGCACAGCCTATGGCTACACCTTC

V: TRBV19
J: TRBJ2-7
size: NA
D: NA
CDR3: CASSILLTGVTYEQYF
DNA: TGTGCCAGTAGTATTCTCTTAACGGGAGTAACCTACGAGCAGTACTTC

V: TRBV11-2
J: TRBJ1-6
size: NA
D: NA
CDR3: CASSPGSYNSPLHF
DNA: TGTGCCAGCAGCCCGGGCTCCTATAATTCACCCCTCCACTTT

V: TRBV28
J: TRBJ1-2
size: once
D: NA
CDR3: CASSLSGYDYGYTF
DNA: TGTGCCAGCAGTTTATCTGGGTATGACTATGGCTACACCTTC

V: TRBV7-8
J: TRBJ2-3
size: few
D: TRBD1
CDR3: CASSFRQGVADTQYF
DNA: TGTGCCAGCAGCTTCCGACAGGGTGTGGCGGATACGCAGTATTTT

V: TRBV7-2
J: TRBJ2-7
size: NA
D: TRBD2
CDR3: CASSLGGSGIYEQYF
DNA: TGTGCCAGCAGCTTAGGTGGTAGCGGGATCTACGAGCAGTACTTC

V: TRBV15
J: TRBJ2-7
size: once
D: TRBD2
CDR3: CATSSSYTTSGITYEQYF
DNA: TGTGCCACCAGCAGCTCATACACGACTAGCGGGATTACCTACGAGCAGTACTTC

V: TRBV18
J: TRBJ2-2
size: NA
D: NA
CDR3: CASSPQQRWGRDIGELFF
DNA: TGTGCCAGCTCACCACAGCAGCGATGGGGGCGCGACATCGGGGAGCTGTTTTTT

V: TRBV5-6
J: TRBJ1-4
size: NA
D: TRBD1
CDR3: CASSHHRGVEKLFF
DNA: TGTGCCAGCAGCCACCACAGGGGAGTAGAAAAACTGTTTTTT

V: TRBV2
J: TRBJ2-7
size: NA
D: TRBD2
CDR3: CACRLAGVKGGGEQYF
DNA: TGTGCCTGTAGACTAGCGGGAGTTAAGGGTGGAGGCGAGCAGTACTTC

V: TRBV19
J: TRBJ2-1
size: few
D: NA
CDR3: CASSPLTVYNEQFF
DNA: TGTGCCAGTAGCCCCTTAACAGTTTACAATGAGCAGTTCTTC

V: TRBV6-1
J: TRBJ2-7
size: NA
D: NA
CDR3: CASSPLFPHEQYF
DNA: TGTGCCAGCAGTCCCCTTTTTCCCCACGAGCAGTACTTC

V: TRBV7-3
J: TRBJ2-5
size: NA
D: NA
CDR3: CASSRQPEGTQYF
DNA: TGTGCCAGCAGCAGACAACCGGAAGGGACCCAGTACTTC

V: TRBV20-1
J: TRBJ2-7
size: NA
D: NA
CDR3: CSARFQYEQYF
DNA: TGCAGTGCTAGGTTTCAGTACGAGCAGTACTTC

V: TRBV21-1
J: TRBJ1-4
size: NA
D: NA
CDR3: CASRGVRGRRPNEKLFF
DNA: TGTGCCAGCAGGGGGGTGCGGGGGCGAAGGCCTAATGAAAAACTGTTTTTT

V: TRBV19
J: TRBJ2-4
size: once
D: TRBD1
CDR3: CASTETGSNIQYF
DNA: TGTGCCAGTACCGAGACAGGGTCAAACATTCAGTACTTC

V: TRBV5-6
J: TRBJ2-1
size: NA
D: NA
CDR3: CASSFYRGEQFF
DNA: TGTGCCAGCAGCTTTTATCGGGGTGAGCAGTTCTTC

V: TRBV11-3
J: TRBJ2-7
size: NA
D: NA
CDR3: CASSLDVGPSYEQYF
DNA: TGTGCCAGCAGCTTAGATGTAGGACCCTCCTACGAGCAGTACTTC

V: TRBV19
J: TRBJ2-2
size: NA
D: NA
CDR3: CASSIKGLNTGELFF
DNA: TGTGCCAGTAGTATCAAGGGGCTGAACACCGGGGAGCTGTTTTTT

V: TRBV4-1
J: TRBJ1-1
size: NA
D: NA
CDR3: CASSQITGTGYTEAFF
DNA: TGCGCCAGCAGCCAAATTACAGGGACCGGGTACACTGAAGCTTTCTTT

V: TRBV29-1
J: TRBJ2-5
size: NA
D: TRBD1
CDR3: CSVGQQGARETQYF
DNA: TGCAGCGTTGGTCAACAGGGGGCACGGGAGACCCAGTACTTC

V: TRBV5-1
J: TRBJ1-1
size: NA
D: NA
CDR3: CASSRSDTSNTEAFF
DNA: TGCGCCAGCAGCCGGTCAGACACCTCCAACACTGAAGCTTTCTTT

V: TRBV4-2
J: TRBJ2-4
size: NA
D: NA
CDR3: CASSQDLSPSPKNIQYF
DNA: TGTGCCAGCAGCCAAGATTTATCGCCGAGTCCCAAAAACATTCAGTACTTC

V: TRBV6-1
J: TRBJ1-5
size: once
D: NA
CDR3: CASSEQGQSLSNQPQHF
DNA: TGTGCCAGCAGTGAACAGGGTCAGTCCTTAAGCAATCAGCCCCAGCATTTT

V: TRBV7-2
J: TRBJ2-1
size: NA
D: TRBD2
CDR3: CASSPRLTSGRMDEQFF
DNA: TGTGCCAGCAGCCCCCGTCTGACTAGCGGGAGGATGGATGAGCAGTTCTTC

V: TRBV20-1
J: TRBJ1-6
size: NA
D: NA
CDR3: CSAKRGGTLHF
DNA: TGCAGTGCTAAGCGGGGCGGGACCCTCCACTTT

V: TRBV28
J: TRBJ2-3
size: NA
D: TRBD2
CDR3: CASSFVTSGKGTQYF
DNA: TGTGCCAGCAGTTTCGTGACTAGCGGGAAAGGTACGCAGTATTTT

V: TRBV20-1
J: TRBJ2-5
size: NA
D: NA
CDR3: CSASLETQYF
DNA: TGCAGTGCTAGCTTAGAGACCCAGTACTTC

V: TRBV28
J: TRBJ2-2
size: NA
D: NA
CDR3: CASSLGQNTGELFF
DNA: TGTGCCAGCAGCCTGGGACAAAACACCGGGGAGCTGTTTTTT

V: TRBV19
J: TRBJ1-5
size: NA
D: TRBD1
CDR3: CASTGTALMPQHF
DNA: TGTGCCAGTACCGGGACAGCACTAATGCCCCAGCATTTT

V: TRBV5-1
J: TRBJ2-1
size: NA
D: TRBD2
CDR3: CASSVGGDSYNEQFF
DNA: TGCGCCAGCAGCGTCGGGGGGGATTCCTACAATGAGCAGTTCTTC

V: TRBV19
J: TRBJ1-1
size: NA
D: NA
CDR3: CASRNSGSAEAFF
DNA: TGTGCCAGTAGAAACAGCGGGAGCGCTGAAGCTTTCTTT

V: TRBV7-2
J: TRBJ1-1
size: NA
D: NA
CDR3: CASSGRRLSTEAFF
DNA: TGTGCCAGCAGCGGACGAAGATTAAGCACTGAAGCTTTCTTT

V: TRBV6-1
J: TRBJ1-3
size: NA
D: NA
CDR3: CASSDLGVGNTIYF
DNA: TGTGCCAGCAGTGACTTAGGGGTTGGAAACACCATATATTTT

V: TRBV6-5
J: TRBJ1-5
size: NA
D: NA
CDR3: CASSLRGFNQPQHF
DNA: TGTGCCAGCAGTTTGAGGGGGTTCAATCAGCCCCAGCATTTT

V: TRBV5-1
J: TRBJ2-2
size: NA
D: NA
CDR3: CASSSQARGGELFF
DNA: TGCGCCAGCAGCTCACAGGCGAGGGGCGGGGAGCTGTTTTTT

V: TRBV27
J: TRBJ1-5
size: once
D: NA
CDR3: CASSLVGGSNQPQHF
DNA: TGTGCCAGCAGTTTAGTAGGGGGTAGCAATCAGCCCCAGCATTTT

V: TRBV6-4
J: TRBJ2-1
size: NA
D: TRBD2
CDR3: CASSGTSGRSYNEQFF
DNA: TGTGCCAGCAGCGGGACTAGCGGGAGGTCCTACAATGAGCAGTTCTTC

V: TRBV5-1
J: TRBJ2-5
size: once
D: NA
CDR3: CASRPGVQETQYF
DNA: TGCGCCAGCAGGCCGGGAGTTCAGGAGACCCAGTACTTC

V: TRBV28
J: TRBJ2-7
size: once
D: NA
CDR3: CASSLPVGEQYF
DNA: TGTGCCAGCAGTTTACCAGTTGGCGAGCAGTACTTC

V: TRBV4-1
J: TRBJ1-5
size: NA
D: NA
CDR3: CASSQDLGVLSNQPQHF
DNA: TGCGCCAGCAGCCAAGATTTAGGGGTACTTAGCAATCAGCCCCAGCATTTT

V: TRBV6-1
J: TRBJ1-1
size: once
D: NA
CDR3: CASIEGVGFGTEAFF
DNA: TGTGCCAGCATCGAGGGAGTGGGGTTCGGCACTGAAGCTTTCTTT

V: TRBV4-2
J: TRBJ2-6
size: once
D: NA
CDR3: CASSQGLGGTGANVLTF
DNA: TGTGCCAGCAGCCAAGGTCTCGGGGGAACTGGGGCCAACGTCCTGACTTTC

V: TRBV19
J: TRBJ2-3
size: NA
D: TRBD1
CDR3: CASSFRQGATDTQYF
DNA: TGTGCCAGTAGTTTTAGACAGGGGGCTACAGATACGCAGTATTTT

V: TRBV7-2
J: TRBJ1-2
size: NA
D: TRBD1
CDR3: CASSQRTGDGYTF
DNA: TGTGCCAGCAGCCAGCGGACAGGGGATGGCTACACCTTC

V: TRBV7-2
J: TRBJ2-5
size: NA
D: NA
CDR3: CASRSSGLAETQYF
DNA: TGTGCCAGCAGGTCAAGTGGGCTAGCCGAGACCCAGTACTTC

V: TRBV19
J: TRBJ2-6
size: NA
D: NA
CDR3: CASRRAGAGANVLTF
DNA: TGTGCCAGTAGAAGGGCAGGGGCTGGGGCCAACGTCCTGACTTTC

V: TRBV4-3
J: TRBJ2-5
size: NA
D: TRBD2
CDR3: CASSQREQETQYF
DNA: TGCGCCAGCAGCCAGCGGGAGCAAGAGACCCAGTACTTC

V: TRBV7-6
J: TRBJ2-1
size: NA
D: TRBD2
CDR3: CASSLVFRGGSSYNEQFF
DNA: TGTGCCAGCAGCTTAGTTTTCCGGGGCGGGAGCTCCTACAATGAGCAGTTCTTC

V: TRBV2
J: TRBJ2-5
size: NA
D: NA
CDR3: CASSEETQYF
DNA: TGTGCCAGCAGTGAGGAGACCCAGTACTTC

V: TRBV7-3
J: TRBJ2-3
size: NA
D: NA
CDR3: CASSTNPGGVDTQYF
DNA: TGTGCCAGCAGCACCAACCCGGGTGGGGTAGATACGCAGTATTTT

V: TRBV7-3
J: TRBJ2-5
size: NA
D: NA
CDR3: CASSQGFYQETQYF
DNA: TGTGCCAGCAGCCAAGGATTTTACCAAGAGACCCAGTACTTC

V: TRBV11-3
J: TRBJ2-1
size: NA
D: NA
CDR3: CASSPRLFEQFF
DNA: TGTGCCAGCAGCCCCCGACTATTCGAGCAGTTCTTC

V: TRBV7-3
J: TRBJ2-2
size: NA
D: NA
CDR3: CASRQATNTGELFF
DNA: TGTGCCAGCAGACAGGCGACGAACACCGGGGAGCTGTTTTTT

V: TRBV18
J: TRBJ1-1
size: NA
D: TRBD1
CDR3: CASSPLDRGFRNTEAFF
DNA: TGTGCCAGCTCACCACTCGACAGGGGCTTCAGGAACACTGAAGCTTTCTTT

V: TRBV2
J: TRBJ2-2
size: NA
D: NA
CDR3: CASSDRGPGTTPGELFF
DNA: TGTGCCAGCAGTGATCGTGGCCCCGGGACCACTCCCGGGGAGCTGTTTTTT

V: TRBV7-8
J: TRBJ2-2
size: NA
D: NA
CDR3: CASSLGPTGELFF
DNA: TGTGCCAGCAGCTTAGGTCCAACCGGGGAGCTGTTTTTT

V: TRBV6-1
J: TRBJ2-7
size: NA
D: TRBD2
CDR3: CASSVEREARGEQYF
DNA: TGTGCCAGCAGTGTGGAGCGGGAGGCACGAGGGGAGCAGTACTTC

V: TRBV18
J: TRBJ2-7
size: NA
D: NA
CDR3: CASSTYSSYEQYF
DNA: TGTGCCAGCTCAACATACAGCTCCTACGAGCAGTACTTC